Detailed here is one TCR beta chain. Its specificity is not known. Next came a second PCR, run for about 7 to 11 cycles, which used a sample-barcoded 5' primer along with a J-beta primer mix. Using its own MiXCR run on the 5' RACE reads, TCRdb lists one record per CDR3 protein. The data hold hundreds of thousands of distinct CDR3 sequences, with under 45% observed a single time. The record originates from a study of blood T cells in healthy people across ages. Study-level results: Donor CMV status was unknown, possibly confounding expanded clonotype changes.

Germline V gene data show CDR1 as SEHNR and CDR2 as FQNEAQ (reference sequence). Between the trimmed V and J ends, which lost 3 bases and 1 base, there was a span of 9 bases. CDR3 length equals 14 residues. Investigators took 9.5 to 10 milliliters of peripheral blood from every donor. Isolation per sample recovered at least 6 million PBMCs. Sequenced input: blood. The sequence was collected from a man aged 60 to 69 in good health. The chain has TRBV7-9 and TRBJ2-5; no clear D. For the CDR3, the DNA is TGTGCCAGCAGCTTCGCAGGCTCCCAAGAGACCCAGTACTTC. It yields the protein CASSFAGSQETQYF.